The 28 T cell receptor beta chains given below trace back to one sample, sequenced in a study of memory CD4+ T cells and cytomegalovirus serostatus. Using immunoSEQ multiplex PCR, the repertoire was profiled, and TCRdb retains in-frame clones only, with some absent. The sample carries approximately 52,000 clones, around 78% recorded once. The sort gate was single viable CD3+CD4+CD8-CD45RO+ cells for memory CD4+ T cells. The sample consisted of memory CD4+ T cells from blood. The receptors were sampled from an adult in good health and CMV-seronegative.

This rearrangement joins TRBV6-5 to TRBJ1-1; maybe TRBD1 (6 bases). Trimming pared 7 bases from V and 5 bases from J, leaving 14 bases between. Per the germline V gene, CDR1 is MNHEY and CDR2 is SVGAGI. The CDR3 runs to 13 residues. CDR3 sequence: CASKRDTRTEAFF. The CDR3 region has the DNA TGTGCCAGCAAAAGGGACACCAGGACTGAAGCTTTCTTT.

This chain uses TRBV4-3 with TRBJ2-1; 9 nucleotides agree with TRBD2. Per germline, CDR1 LGHNA and CDR2 YSLEER. The CDR3 is 14 amino acids. J gave up 8 bases and V 4 bases, and 6 bases lay outside the gene matches. The CDR3 protein is CASSPGLASHEQFF. In DNA form, the CDR3 reads TGCGCCAGCAGCCCGGGACTAGCATCGCATGAGCAGTTCTTC.

The J gene is TRBJ1-5, the V gene TRBV6-1; TRBD1 aligns across 7 bases. Trimming at V came to 4 bases and at J to 2 bases, leaving 8 bases not matched to a gene. CDR3 length equals 16 residues. Germline loops: CDR1 MNHNS, CDR2 SASEGT. The CDR3 region has the DNA TGTGCCAGCAGTGGACAGGGAGGGATAGGCAATCAGCCCCAGCATTTT. Translating it yields CASSGQGGIGNQPQHF.

The rearrangement uses TRBV12-5 and TRBJ1-1, with D perhaps matching TRBD1 (5 bases). The CDR3 length is 14 residues. Trimming pared 6 bases from V and 0 bases from J, leaving 11 bases between. Germline CDR1 is LGHNT and CDR2 is FRNRAP. Written as DNA, the CDR3 is TGTGCTAGTGGGCCTGGGACGGTGAACACTGAAGCTTTCTTT. Protein product: CASGPGTVNTEAFF.

The rearrangement links TRBV7-2 to TRBJ2-7; 13 positions match TRBD2. The CDR3 is made up of 15 amino acids. CDR1 SGHTA and CDR2 FQGNSA come from the germline V gene. Trimming at V came to 3 bases and at J to 4 bases, leaving 3 bases not matched to a gene. The CDR3 protein is CASSLGTSGDYEQYF. CDR3 nucleotides: TGTGCCAGCAGCTTGGGGACTAGCGGGGATTACGAGCAGTACTTC.

In this sample, this clone turned up once. The chain joins TRBV30 to TRBJ1-5; no firm D call. The CDR3 consists of 12 residues. The ends were cut back, 7 bases at V and 4 bases at J, with 11 bases in the middle. The germline CDR1 and CDR2 sequences are GTSNPN and SVGIG (reference sequence). The CDR3 DNA is TGTGCCTTCAACCGGGCGAATCAGCCCCAGCATTTT. Translated: CAFNRANQPQHF.

This clone has only one observation. The chain employs TRBV19 and TRBJ1-3; D is possibly TRBD1 (6 bases). V was clipped by 8 bases and J by 3 bases, with 11 bases between them. Germline lookup yields CDR1 LNHDA and CDR2 SQIVND (reference sequence). The CDR3 length is 13 residues. The CDR3 DNA reads as TGTGCCAGTTCACGGACAGATGGAAACACCATATATTTT. This encodes CASSRTDGNTIYF.

The chain recombines TRBV30 with TRBJ1-6; D is unresolved. This CDR3 comprises 11 residues. The V gene lost 5 bases and the J gene lost 8 bases, with 7 bases spanning the gap. CDR1 is GTSNPN and CDR2 is SVGIG in the germline V gene (reference sequence). The CDR3 DNA follows: TGTGCCTGGCAGCGGGATTCACCCCTCCACTTT. It codes for CAWQRDSPLHF.

CDR3 region: CASSEGGSPKNTEAFF. For the CDR3, the DNA is TGTGCCAGCAGTGAAGGCGGTAGCCCTAAGAACACTGAAGCTTTCTTT. This sequence joins TRBV2 and TRBJ1-1; D remains unclear. This CDR3 region has 16 residues. Trimming shortened V by 1 base and J by 1 base, and 13 bases separated the two germline ends. Germline V gene sequence: CDR1 SNHLY, CDR2 FYNNEI. The full variable domain, with the rest looked up from reference TRBV2 and TRBJ1-1, is EPEVTQTPSHQVTQMGQEVILRCVPISNHLYFYWYRQILGQKVEFLVSFYNNEISEKSEIFDDQFSVERPDGSNFTLKIRSTKLEDSAMYFCASSEGGSPKNTEAFFGQGTRLTVV.

This clone was detected only a few times. The rearrangement uses TRBV19 and TRBJ1-2; no reliable D call. The V gene's germline CDR1 is LNHDA and CDR2 SQIVND (reference sequence). This CDR3 region has 11 residues. With 6 bases removed from V and 8 bases from J, the gap between germline ends came to 10 bases. CDR3 sequence (DNA): TGTGCCAGTAGCTTAGGGAGAGGCTACACCTTC. Translated, it gives CASSLGRGYTF.

The chain's CDR3 is CASSISAGANYGYTF. CDR3 bases: TGTGCCAGTAGTATATCAGCAGGAGCTAACTATGGCTACACCTTC. The V call is TRBV19, the J call TRBJ1-2; the D is unclear. The CDR3 runs to 15 residues. Trimming removed 2 bases from V and 0 bases from J, with 10 bases in between. CDR1 LNHDA and CDR2 SQIVND come from the germline V gene (reference sequence).

V is TRBV4-2 and J is TRBJ2-3; 8 positions agree with TRBD2. Germline CDR1 is LGHNA and CDR2 is YNFKEQ. This CDR3 comprises 19 residues. The junction had 14 bases not matched to a gene; V was cut back by 1 base and J by 2 bases. CDR3 coding DNA: TGTGCCAGCAGCCAAGGAAGTCGGGTGTATAGCGGGGACACAGATACGCAGTATTTT. This translates into CASSQGSRVYSGDTDTQYF.

This chain connects TRBV6-1 to TRBJ2-6; D gene unclear. CDR1 and CDR2 from the germline V gene are MNHNS and SASEGT. V shed 10 bases and J shed 2 bases, with 9 bases lying between them. The CDR3 consists of 13 residues. CDR3 DNA: TGTGCCACCGTTGCCCCTGGGGCCAACGTCCTGACTTTC. It codes for CATVAPGANVLTF.

The chain uses TRBV7-9 and TRBJ1-1, with 9 bases matching TRBD1. Trimming at V came to 9 bases and at J to 6 bases, leaving 11 bases not matched to a gene. CDR1 is SEHNR and CDR2 is FQNEAQ in the germline V gene (reference sequence). The CDR3 is 14 residues long. For the CDR3, the DNA is TGTGCCAGTGGGACAGGGAGGGGGATCGCTGAAGCTTTCTTT. Translation: CASGTGRGIAEAFF. The full variable domain, completed using reference TRBV7-9 and TRBJ1-1, is DTGVSQNPRHKITKRGQNVTFRCDPISEHNRLYWYRQTLGQGPEFLTYFQNEAQLEKSRLLSDRFSAERPKGSFSTLEIQRTEQGDSAMYLCASGTGRGIAEAFFGQGTRLTVV.

The rearrangement links TRBV25-1 to TRBJ2-1; D is ambiguous. CDR1 is MGHDK and CDR2 is SYGVNS in the germline V gene. V lost 4 bases, J lost 8 bases, and 6 bases lay in between. There are 11 residues in the CDR3. The CDR3 protein is CASSALDEQFF. The CDR3 DNA sequence: TGTGCCAGCAGTGCGTTGGATGAGCAGTTCTTC.

The rearrangement links TRBV28 to TRBJ1-2; TRBD1 might be the D (6 bases). The V end lost 6 bases, the J end lost 8 bases, and 16 bases lay between the germline ends. Germline V gene sequence: CDR1 MDHEN, CDR2 SYDVKM. This CDR3 spans 13 amino acids. CDR3 bases: TGTGCCAGCAGGAGGGGGGGGGTAGGCGGCTACACCTTC. Amino acid sequence: CASRRGGVGGYTF.

The chain has TRBV10-3 and TRBJ1-1; D not resolved. The V end lost 10 bases, the J end lost 3 bases, and 9 bases lay between the germline ends. There are 11 residues in the CDR3. Germline CDR1 and CDR2: ENHRY and SYGVKD. The CDR3 spells CATQKDTEAFF. The CDR3 DNA follows: TGTGCCACCCAGAAGGACACTGAAGCTTTCTTT.

This chain uses TRBV28 with TRBJ1-5, with D perhaps matching TRBD1 (5 bases). CDR1 is MDHEN and CDR2 is SYDVKM in the germline V gene. CDR3 length: 14 residues. Between the trimmed V and J ends, which lost 6 bases and 3 bases, there was a span of 12 bases. For the CDR3, the DNA is TGTGCCAGCAGAAAACCAGGGAACAATCAGCCCCAGCATTTT. This codes for CASRKPGNNQPQHF.

This clone occurred once. The chain combines TRBV29-1 with TRBJ2-3; the D gene is possibly TRBD1 (5 bases). The CDR3 covers 12 residues. V gave up 8 bases and J gave up 3 bases, with 12 bases separating them. Germline CDR1 reads SQVTM; CDR2 reads ANQGSEA. The CDR3 nucleotides are TGCAGCCAGGGAAAGGGGACAGATACGCAGTATTTT. Translation gives CSQGKGTDTQYF.

This clone has a handful of counts. The chain uses TRBV11-2 and TRBJ2-7; possibly TRBD2 for D (6 bases). There are 15 residues in the CDR3. Germline values: CDR1 SGHAT, CDR2 FQNNGV. Trimming removed 5 bases from V and 2 bases from J, with 16 bases in between. CDR3: CASSSLPGDTYEQYF. CDR3 bases: TGTGCCAGCAGCAGTCTCCCGGGGGATACCTACGAGCAGTACTTC.

The sample holds a few counts of this clone. This chain links TRBV6-6 with TRBJ2-7; D call uncertain. This CDR3 has 13 amino acids. In germline, CDR1 is MNHNY, CDR2 SVGAGI (reference sequence). Trimming shortened V by 0 bases and J by 5 bases, and 8 bases separated the two germline ends. The CDR3 sequence: CASSYSGRNEQYF. The CDR3 DNA is TGTGCCAGCAGTTACTCCGGTCGGAACGAGCAGTACTTC.

V is TRBV7-4 and J is TRBJ2-3, with D maybe TRBD1 (6 bases). The germline V and J ends were trimmed by 2 bases and 1 base, with 13 bases remaining between them. CDR1 is SGHVT, CDR2 SQSDAQ, per germline. The CDR3 is 16 residues long. The CDR3 sequence: CASSLSRQDCTDTQYF. The CDR3, as DNA: TGTGCCAGCAGCTTATCAAGACAGGACTGCACAGATACGCAGTATTTT. Using reference TRBV7-4 and TRBJ2-3 for the parts outside the CDR3, the full variable domain is GAGVSQSPRYKVAKRGRDVALRCDSISGHVTLYWYRQTLGQGSEVLTYSQSDAQRDKSGRPSGRFSAERPERSVSTLKIQRTEQGDSAVYLCASSLSRQDCTDTQYFGPGTRLTVL.

J is TRBJ2-7 and V is TRBV13; TRBD1 is a possible D gene (6 bases). Germline CDR1 PRHDT, CDR2 FYEKMQ (reference sequence). The V end lost 2 bases, the J end lost 2 bases, and 16 bases lay between the germline ends. The CDR3 extends over 16 amino acids. CDR3 residues: CASSLKRDTLPYEQYF. DNA for the CDR3: TGTGCCAGCAGCTTAAAAAGGGACACCCTTCCCTACGAGCAGTACTTC.

For the CDR3, the DNA is TGTGCCAGCAGACCCCTAGGGGCAACTAATGAAAAACTGTTTTTT. Amino acid sequence: CASRPLGATNEKLFF. The chain joins TRBV6-5 to TRBJ1-4; D is possibly TRBD1 (5 bases). CDR1 and CDR2 (germline): MNHEY, SVGAGI. The CDR3 is 15 residues long. V was trimmed by 6 bases and J by 0 bases, leaving 11 bases between them.

This clone has more than one count but fewer than ten. This chain joins TRBV15 and TRBJ1-6; D perhaps matches TRBD1 (5 bases). V dropped 3 bases and J dropped 10 bases, with 10 bases sitting between them. Germline values: CDR1 LNHNV, CDR2 YYDKDF (reference sequence). The CDR3 is made up of 13 amino acids. The CDR3 reads CATSRGRGSPLHF. CDR3 bases: TGTGCCACCAGCAGGGGGAGGGGATCACCCCTCCACTTT.

The genes are TRBV7-9 and TRBJ1-2, with D tentatively TRBD1 (5 bases). Per the germline V gene, CDR1 is SEHNR and CDR2 is FQNEAQ (reference sequence). The CDR3 runs to 14 residues. V dropped 6 bases and J dropped 3 bases, with 14 bases sitting between them. The DNA for the CDR3 is TGTGCCAGCAGTCCCTACGGGGGGTACTATGGCTACACCTTC. It encodes CASSPYGGYYGYTF. The full variable domain, with the rest looked up from reference TRBV7-9 and TRBJ1-2, is DTGVSQNPRHKITKRGQNVTFRCDPISEHNRLYWYRQTLGQGPEFLTYFQNEAQLEKSRLLSDRFSAERPKGSFSTLEIQRTEQGDSAMYLCASSPYGGYYGYTFGSGTRLTVV.

The CDR3 here is CASSPGGTGGYEQYF. The DNA of the CDR3 is TGCGCCAGCAGTCCGGGTGGGACAGGGGGCTACGAGCAGTACTTC. The chain carries TRBV5-1 and TRBJ2-7, with 11 positions matching TRBD1. Germline values: CDR1 SGHRS, CDR2 YFSETQ. This CDR3 contains 15 residues. The J segment lost 3 bases and the V segment lost 5 bases, leaving 7 bases of the junction unmatched.

The chain employs TRBV7-7 and TRBJ2-1; D may be TRBD2 (8 bases). V was pared by 5 bases and J by 3 bases, with 17 bases between. The CDR3 runs 16 residues. CDR1 is SSHAT and CDR2 is FNYEAQ in the germline V gene (reference sequence). CDR3 in DNA: TGTGCCAGCAGCATCCGGGAGGGGGCCGGCTACAATGAGCAGTTCTTC. As protein: CASSIREGAGYNEQFF. The full variable domain, rest sourced from reference TRBV7-7 and TRBJ2-1, is GAGVSQSPRYKVTKRGQDVTLRCDPISSHATLYWYQQALGQGPEFLTYFNYEAQPDKSGLPSDRFSAERPEGSISTLTIQRTEQRDSAMYRCASSIREGAGYNEQFFGPGTRLTVL.